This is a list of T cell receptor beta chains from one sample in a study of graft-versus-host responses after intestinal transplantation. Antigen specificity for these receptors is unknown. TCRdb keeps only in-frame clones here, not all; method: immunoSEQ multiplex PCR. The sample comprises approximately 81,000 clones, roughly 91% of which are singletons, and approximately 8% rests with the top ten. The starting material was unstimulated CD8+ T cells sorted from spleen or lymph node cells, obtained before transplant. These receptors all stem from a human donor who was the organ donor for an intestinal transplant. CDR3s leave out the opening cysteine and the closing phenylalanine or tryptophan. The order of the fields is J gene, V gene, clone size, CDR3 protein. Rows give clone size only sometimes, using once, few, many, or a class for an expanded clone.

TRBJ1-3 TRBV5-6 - ASSLSVSGNTIY
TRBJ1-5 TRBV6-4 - ASSLTPGSNQPQH
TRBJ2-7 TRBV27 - ASSPGWGGYEQY
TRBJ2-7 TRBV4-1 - ASSLRGGQAYEQY
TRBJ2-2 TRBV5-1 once ASSLDEGAGELL
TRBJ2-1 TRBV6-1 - ASSENNEQF
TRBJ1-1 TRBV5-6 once ASSFLETEAF
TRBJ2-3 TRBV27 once ASSSADTQY
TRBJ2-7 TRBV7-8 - ASGTSGASYEQY
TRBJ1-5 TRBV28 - ASSLRGPHQPQH
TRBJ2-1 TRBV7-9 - ASSWVQLEQF
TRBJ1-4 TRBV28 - ASSKYDWTAWEEKLF
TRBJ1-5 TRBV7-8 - ASSFWSNQPQH
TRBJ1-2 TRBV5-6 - ASSPVLPPGGYT
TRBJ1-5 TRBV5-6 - ASSWDGIEGMNQPQH
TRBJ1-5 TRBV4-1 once ASSQDGSSNQPQH
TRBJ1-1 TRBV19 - ASSERENTEAF
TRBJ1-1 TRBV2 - ASSEVDRESEAF
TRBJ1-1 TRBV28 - ASSPLRVNTEAF
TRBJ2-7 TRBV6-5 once ASSYSIAYEQY
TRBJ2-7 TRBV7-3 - ASSPTGTGDYEQY
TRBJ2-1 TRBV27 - ASTPGTPNEQF
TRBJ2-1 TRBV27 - ASSPNPQGDNEQF
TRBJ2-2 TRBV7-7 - ASSPDASPGTGELF
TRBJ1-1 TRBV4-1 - ASSLRVPTAEAF
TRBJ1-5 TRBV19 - ASGSGDRYISNQPQH
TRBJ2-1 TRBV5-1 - ASSLVDNEQF
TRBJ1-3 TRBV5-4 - ASSLPGSSSGNTIY
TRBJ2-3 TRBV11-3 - ASSLRGPPSYTQY
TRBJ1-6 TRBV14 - ASSQGPSSSYNSPLH
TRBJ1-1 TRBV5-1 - ASSLGRLQSLGQGVVDTEAF
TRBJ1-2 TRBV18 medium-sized ASSPDRGNDYGYT
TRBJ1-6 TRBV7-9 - ASSLGQGGSPLH
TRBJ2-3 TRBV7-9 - ASSPVGGVTDTQY
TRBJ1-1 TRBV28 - ASSFGGGTEAF
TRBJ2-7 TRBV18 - ASSDRGAYEQY
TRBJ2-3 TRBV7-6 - ASSLLNGLAGGTDTQY
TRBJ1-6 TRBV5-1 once ASSLEAGTFNSPLH
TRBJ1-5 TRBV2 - ARPGDYLGNQPQH
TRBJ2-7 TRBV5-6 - ASSLGTGDGEQY
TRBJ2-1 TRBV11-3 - ASSLRVGDSSSYNEQF
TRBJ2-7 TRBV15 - ATSRDLGAGGDYEQY
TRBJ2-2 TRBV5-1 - ASSSLDTGELF
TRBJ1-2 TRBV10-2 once ASSIGREVGT
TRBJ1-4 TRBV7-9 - ASSPPVPRGEKLF
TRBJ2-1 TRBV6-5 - ASSSTGGVYNEQF
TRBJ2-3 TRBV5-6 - ASSLAGAGSDTQY
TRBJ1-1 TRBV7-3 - ASSLSVNTEAF
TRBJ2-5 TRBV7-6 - ASSPRDWETQY
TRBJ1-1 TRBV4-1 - ASSQRGQGTEAF
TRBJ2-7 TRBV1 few TSSQEELAKNFYEQY
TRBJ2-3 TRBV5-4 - ASSSGTGVGEYTDTQY
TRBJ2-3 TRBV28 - ASSWDRGTDTQY
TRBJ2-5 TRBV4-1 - ASSQSRGVGPQY
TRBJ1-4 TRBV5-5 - ASSLVGRRIEKLF
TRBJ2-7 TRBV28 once ASSPALEDSLEQY
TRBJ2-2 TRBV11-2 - ASSTRQSWGELF
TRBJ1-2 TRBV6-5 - ASSAYTGVDYGYT
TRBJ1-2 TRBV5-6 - ASRPARLGRTNYGYT
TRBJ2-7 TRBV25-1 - ASSARGQKFSYEQY